What follows are 3 T cell receptor beta chains derived from one specimen sequenced in a study of T cells in Graves' hyperthyroidism and ophthalmopathy. RNA transcripts yielded amplified TCR beta CDR3 regions. TCR CDR3 underwent first-round RT-PCR with the HTBI primer set. TCRdb ran MiXCR on the multiplex PCR reads and lists one entry per CDR3 protein. Among around 250,000 distinct CDR3 sequences listed, about 15% were seen once. The sequenced sample consisted of blood. The receptors derive from a woman younger than 30 with Graves' ophthalmopathy.

The chain employs TRBV28 and TRBJ2-5, with TRBD2 matching over 11 bases. Germline V CDR1 and CDR2: MDHEN, SYDVKM. With 6 bases clipped from V and 3 bases from J, the junction kept 9 bases outside the gene matches. This CDR3 region has 16 residues. CDR3 protein: CASRKSLAGEEETQYF. DNA of the CDR3: TGTGCCAGCAGGAAATCACTAGCGGGGGAGGAAGAGACCCAGTACTTC.

This clonotype was observed many times. The CDR3 DNA reads TGTGCCAGCAGTGATAAGGGGGACGGGAACACTGAAGCTTTCTTT. The encoded protein is CASSDKGDGNTEAFF. The V and J genes are TRBV6-1 and TRBJ1-1; TRBD1 might be the D (6 bases). V dropped 3 bases and J dropped 1 base, with 12 bases sitting between them. This CDR3 comprises 15 residues. Germline V gene sequence: CDR1 MNHNS, CDR2 SASEGT.

The sample holds many counts of this clonotype. The chain has TRBV28 and TRBJ1-5, with TRBD1 matching 7 bases. The CDR3 has 17 residues. The trim removed 2 bases at V and 3 bases at J, leaving 10 bases unmatched. Germline CDR1 MDHEN, CDR2 SYDVKM. CDR3 DNA sequence: TGTGCCAGCAGTTTAGTGAGGGACAGCGAAATCAATCAGCCCCAGCATTTT. This codes for CASSLVRDSEINQPQHF.